The 26 T cell receptor beta chains reported below all come from one sample, sequenced in a study of T cells in Graves' hyperthyroidism and ophthalmopathy. Amplification targeted TCR beta CDR3 regions from RNA transcripts. A set of HTBI primers served as the primers for a first-round RT-PCR of the TCR CDR3. Each CDR3 protein gets one entry after TCRdb re-called the multiplex PCR reads with MiXCR. The sample includes about 380,000 distinct CDR3 sequences, under 20% seen only once; the top ten take over 35%. The specimen sequenced was blood. These receptors all stem from a man aged 18-30 years with Graves' ophthalmopathy.

This clonotype occurred many times. The rearrangement joins TRBV12-3 or TRBV12-4 to TRBJ2-5; either TRBD1 or TRBD2 may fit D (5 bases each). CDR3 length: 14 amino acids. V dropped 3 bases and J dropped 5 bases, with 13 bases sitting between them. Here the CDR3 DNA reads TGTGCCAGCAGTTTGGGGACCGTCGGCGAGACCCAGTACTTC. This encodes CASSLGTVGETQYF.

This rearrangement joins TRBV6-4 to TRBJ2-2, with 8 bases identical to TRBD2. This CDR3 comprises 14 residues. Germline lookup yields CDR1 MRHNA and CDR2 SNTAGT. V lost 6 bases to trimming and J lost 1 base; unmatched junction nucleotides: 1. Here the CDR3 DNA reads TGTGCCAGCAGAAGCGGGGGGAACACCGGGGAGCTGTTTTTT. It is translated as CASRSGGNTGELFF.

The genes are TRBV4-3 and TRBJ2-7; the match to TRBD1 covers 7 bases. V shed 0 bases, J shed 2 bases, and the junction held 4 bases outside the gene matches. CDR1 is LGHNA and CDR2 is YSLEER in the germline V gene. This CDR3 region has 15 residues. CDR3 DNA: TGCGCCAGCAGCCAAGAGACAGGGAAAGCCTACGAGCAGTACTTC. Protein product: CASSQETGKAYEQYF.

The gene calls are TRBV7-9 and TRBJ2-3; 10 bases are shared with TRBD2. The CDR3 has 16 residues. Losses at the gene ends were 4 bases for V and 2 bases for J; bases not matched to a gene: 6. Per the germline V gene, CDR1 is SEHNR and CDR2 is FQNEAQ (reference sequence). DNA of the CDR3: TGTGCCAGCAGCTCCCGGACTAGCGGACCCACAGATACGCAGTATTTT. Its translation is CASSSRTSGPTDTQYF.

In its sample, this clonotype was seen a few times. The chain is built from TRBV7-9 and TRBJ2-7; D might be TRBD1 (6 bases). V lost 0 bases, J lost 6 bases, and 15 bases lay in between. Looked up from germline, CDR1 is SEHNR and CDR2 is FQNEAQ (reference sequence). The CDR3 runs 15 residues. The CDR3 spells CASSLAGGSSAEQYF. CDR3 DNA sequence: TGTGCCAGCAGCTTAGCAGGGGGTTCTTCTGCCGAGCAGTACTTC.

This sequence joins TRBV6-1 and TRBJ2-7; D may correspond to TRBD1 or TRBD2 (5 bases each). Germline V gives CDR1 MNHNS, CDR2 SASEGT. The CDR3 is made up of 16 amino acids. The V gene lost 6 bases and the J gene lost 0 bases, with 18 bases spanning the gap. The DNA of the CDR3 is TGTGCCAGCAGGTCCCTAGAGGGGACGGCCTCCTACGAGCAGTACTTC. It is translated as CASRSLEGTASYEQYF.

This clonotype has ten or more counts. The CDR3 reads CATSLLVGANTQYF. CDR3 sequence (DNA): TGTGCCACCAGCCTCCTCGTTGGCGCGAATACGCAGTATTTT. The V and J genes are TRBV15 and TRBJ2-3; D unclear. CDR1 and CDR2 (germline): LNHNV, YYDKDF (reference sequence). The CDR3 runs to 14 residues. Trimming removed 5 bases at V and 7 bases at J, with 16 bases between.

V usage is TRBV19 and J usage is TRBJ2-3, with D unresolved. With 4 bases removed from V and 1 base from J, the gap between germline ends came to 9 bases. Germline assignment: CDR1 LNHDA and CDR2 SQIVND (reference sequence). The CDR3 sequence is 14 residues long. CDR3 DNA sequence: TGTGCCAGTAGTACGTCTAGTGGCACAGATACGCAGTATTTT. Residues: CASSTSSGTDTQYF.

The chain couples TRBV2 to TRBJ2-1; 11 positions match TRBD2. Germline V gene sequence: CDR1 SNHLY, CDR2 FYNNEI. V shed 8 bases, J shed 9 bases, and the junction held 9 bases outside the gene matches. CDR3 size: 14 residues. The CDR3 sequence is CASEPSGGRGEQFF. The CDR3 DNA sequence: TGTGCCAGCGAACCTAGCGGGGGGCGGGGTGAGCAGTTCTTC. The full variable domain, with the rest looked up from reference TRBV2 and TRBJ2-1, is EPEVTQTPSHQVTQMGQEVILRCVPISNHLYFYWYRQILGQKVEFLVSFYNNEISEKSEIFDDQFSVERPDGSNFTLKIRSTKLEDSAMYFCASEPSGGRGEQFFGPGTRLTVL.

The chain combines TRBV24-1 with TRBJ2-5; 9 nucleotides agree with TRBD1. Germline V CDR1 and CDR2: KGHDR, SFDVKD. CDR3 length: 17 residues. V trimming: 4 bases; J trimming: 4 bases; junction bases outside the gene matches: 12. The DNA of the CDR3 is TGTGCCACCAGTGACCCGGGACAGGGTCAGGGGGGAGAGACCCAGTACTTC. This translates into CATSDPGQGQGGETQYF.

This clonotype has just a few counts. This chain joins TRBV19 and TRBJ2-7; D is perhaps TRBD1 (5 bases). This CDR3 has 14 residues. V was shortened by 5 bases and J by 4 bases, with 15 bases between the two germline ends. Germline lookup yields CDR1 LNHDA and CDR2 SQIVND (reference sequence). The CDR3 protein is CASSDMGPHYEQYF. CDR3 nucleotide sequence: TGTGCCAGTAGTGACATGGGGCCACATTACGAGCAGTACTTC.

This clonotype was detected ten times or more. The chain combines TRBV3-1 with TRBJ1-5; D not certain. CDR1 is LGHDT and CDR2 is YNNKEL in the germline V gene (reference sequence). The CDR3 has 14 residues. V was shortened by 5 bases and J by 0 bases, with 8 bases between the two germline ends. In DNA form, the CDR3 reads TGTGCCAGCAGCGCCCTGAGTAGCAATCAGCCCCAGCATTTT. Amino acids: CASSALSSNQPQHF.

There are many counts of this clonotype. This chain connects TRBV7-8 to TRBJ1-2; D is possibly TRBD1 (6 bases). Trimming removed 3 bases at V and 8 bases at J, with 13 bases between. The germline V gene has CDR1 SGHVS and CDR2 FQNEAQ. The CDR3 spans 13 residues. The CDR3 bases are TGTGCCAGCAGCTTCGGGACAAAGGGAGGCTACACCTTC. Protein sequence: CASSFGTKGGYTF.

The chain combines TRBV18 with TRBJ1-1, with unresolved D. V was trimmed by 6 bases and J by 11 bases, leaving 22 bases between them. Germline loops: CDR1 KGHSH, CDR2 LQKENI. The CDR3 is 14 residues long. The CDR3, as DNA: TGTGCCAGCTCTCTCTGGTTATTTATGTCGGTGGCTTTCTTT. Residues: CASSLWLFMSVAFF.

This clonotype was found a few times. The chain links TRBV6-1 to TRBJ1-6; D is perhaps TRBD1 (5 bases). The V gene's germline CDR1 is MNHNS and CDR2 SASEGT. The V end was cut by 6 bases, the J end by 8 bases, with 11 bases between. CDR3 length: 13 residues. The CDR3 DNA reads TGTGCCAGCAGCGGGACGCCCGATTCACCCCTCCACTTT. Protein sequence: CASSGTPDSPLHF.

There are many counts of this clonotype. This sequence joins TRBV6-1 and TRBJ2-1, with 11 positions matching TRBD1. Germline V gives CDR1 MNHNS, CDR2 SASEGT. CDR3 length: 15 amino acids. Germline trimming cut 6 bases from V and 8 bases from J; bases unmatched to any gene: 9. The CDR3 loop is CASRSGTGGGDEQFF. The CDR3 DNA follows: TGTGCCAGCAGGTCCGGGACAGGGGGAGGGGATGAGCAGTTCTTC.

The genes are TRBV29-1 and TRBJ2-2; TRBD1 aligns across 9 bases. The CDR3 loop spans 15 amino acids. The V and J ends lost 6 bases and 4 bases, in that order; junction bases with no gene match: 9. Germline loops: CDR1 SQVTM, CDR2 ANQGSEA. The CDR3 DNA reads as TGCAGCGTAGGGGGGGGACAGGGCCTCACCGGGGAGCTGTTTTTT. Translating it yields CSVGGGQGLTGELFF.

This clonotype was counted many times. This chain connects TRBV20-1 to TRBJ2-2; D remains ambiguous. V was trimmed by 6 bases and J by 5 bases, leaving 13 bases between them. The CDR3 extends over 13 amino acids. Germline values: CDR1 DFQATT, CDR2 SNEGSKA (reference sequence). The CDR3 DNA reads as TGCAGTGCCCGAGGCCCGAGGACCGGGGAGCTGTTTTTT. It translates to CSARGPRTGELFF.

This chain connects TRBV11-2 to TRBJ2-5; 9 nucleotides line up with TRBD1. J lost 1 base, V lost 7 bases, and 10 bases had no gene match. This CDR3 spans 16 amino acids. Per germline, CDR1 SGHAT and CDR2 FQNNGV. CDR3 region: CASIPHRDRAQETQYF. Written as DNA, the CDR3 is TGTGCCAGCATCCCCCACCGGGACAGGGCCCAAGAGACCCAGTACTTC.

The V gene is TRBV28, the J gene TRBJ2-7; 9 bases are shared with TRBD1. The CDR3 is made up of 16 amino acids. Germline CDR1 and CDR2: MDHEN and SYDVKM. With V trimmed by 2 bases and J by 4 bases, 9 bases remained unmatched. This CDR3 reads CASSLRPGQGTYEQYF. CDR3 bases: TGTGCCAGCAGTTTAAGACCGGGACAGGGAACTTACGAGCAGTACTTC.

There are a few counts of this clonotype. The chain joins TRBV5-6 to TRBJ2-2, with 10 bases that match TRBD2. Germline CDR1 SGHDT, CDR2 YYEEEE. Trimming took 4 bases from V and 2 from J; bases not matched to a gene: 5. This CDR3 region has 16 residues. CDR3 in amino acids: CASSSSGGGNTGELFF. Here the CDR3 DNA reads TGTGCCAGCAGCAGCAGCGGGGGGGGCAACACCGGGGAGCTGTTTTTT.

This clonotype turned up a few times. This chain uses TRBV4-1 with TRBJ2-2, with 8 bases identical to TRBD2. The germline V gene has CDR1 MGHRA and CDR2 YSYEKL. V lost 4 bases and J lost 4; bases outside the gene matches: 5. This CDR3 is 15 amino acids long. The CDR3 protein is CASSPYGGGTGELFF. CDR3 bases: TGCGCCAGCAGCCCCTACGGGGGGGGCACCGGGGAGCTGTTTTTT.

This clonotype appeared many times. The gene calls are TRBV3-1 and TRBJ2-1; 7 nucleotides agree with TRBD1. Germline CDR1 is LGHDT and CDR2 is YNNKEL (reference sequence). Trimming cost V 4 bases and J 0 bases; bases outside gene matches: 3. This CDR3 region has 15 residues. The CDR3 region is CASSPDRSSYNEQFF. In DNA, the CDR3 is TGTGCCAGCAGCCCGGACAGGAGCTCCTACAATGAGCAGTTCTTC.

This clonotype came up many times. This sequence joins TRBV6-1 and TRBJ2-3; the match to TRBD2 covers 9 bases. Trimming at V came to 0 bases and at J to 3 bases, leaving 13 bases not matched to a gene. CDR3 length equals 19 residues. Germline V lookup: CDR1 MNHNS, CDR2 SASEGT. In nucleotides, the CDR3 is TGTGCCAGCAGTGAAGCGGCTAGCGGGACCTCCCACAGGACAGATACGCAGTATTTT. This translates into CASSEAASGTSHRTDTQYF.

This clonotype was detected ten times or more. In DNA, the CDR3 is TGTGCCAGCAGCTTAGATCGGGGCCATGAGCAGTTCTTC. Translated: CASSLDRGHEQFF. The V call is TRBV11-2, the J call TRBJ2-1; D could derive from TRBD1 or TRBD2 (5 bases each). This CDR3 spans 13 amino acids. Germline-derived CDR1 and CDR2 are SGHAT and FQNNGV. V was cut by 0 bases and J by 8 bases, with 8 bases left in between.

This clonotype turned up a few times. The chain joins TRBV19 to TRBJ1-2; D gene uncertain. Trimming removed 3 bases from V and 0 bases from J, with 5 bases in between. CDR1 and CDR2 (germline): LNHDA, SQIVND (reference sequence). The CDR3 extends over 13 amino acids. The CDR3 loop is CASSMGTNYGYTF. The CDR3 DNA reads as TGTGCCAGTAGTATGGGAACTAACTATGGCTACACCTTC.